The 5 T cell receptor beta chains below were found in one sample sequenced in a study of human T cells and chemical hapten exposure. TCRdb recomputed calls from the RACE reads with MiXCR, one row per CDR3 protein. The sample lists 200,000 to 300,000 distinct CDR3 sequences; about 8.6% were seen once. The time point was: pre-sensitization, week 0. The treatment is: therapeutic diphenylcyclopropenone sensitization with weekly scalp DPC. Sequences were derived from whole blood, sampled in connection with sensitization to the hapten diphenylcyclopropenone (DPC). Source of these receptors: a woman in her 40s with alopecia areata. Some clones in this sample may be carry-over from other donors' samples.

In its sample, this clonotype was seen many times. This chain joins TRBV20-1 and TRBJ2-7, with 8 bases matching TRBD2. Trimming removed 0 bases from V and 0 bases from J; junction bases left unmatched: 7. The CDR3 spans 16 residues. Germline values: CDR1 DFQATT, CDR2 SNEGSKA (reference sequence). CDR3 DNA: TGCAGTGCTAGAGAATATACTAGCGGCGTCTCCTACGAGCAGTACTTC. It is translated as CSAREYTSGVSYEQYF.

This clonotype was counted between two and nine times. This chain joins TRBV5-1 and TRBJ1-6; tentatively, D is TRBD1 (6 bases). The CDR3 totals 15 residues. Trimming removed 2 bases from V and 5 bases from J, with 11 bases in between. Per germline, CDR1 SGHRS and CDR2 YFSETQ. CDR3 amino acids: CASSFTGKDNSPLHF. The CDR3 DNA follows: TGCGCCAGCAGCTTTACAGGGAAGGATAATTCACCCCTCCACTTT. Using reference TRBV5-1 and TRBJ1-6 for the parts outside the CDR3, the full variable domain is KAGVTQTPRYLIKTRGQQVTLSCSPISGHRSVSWYQQTPGQGLQFLFEYFSETQRNKGNFPGRFSGRQFSNSRSEMNVSTLELGDSALYLCASSFTGKDNSPLHFGNGTRLTVT.

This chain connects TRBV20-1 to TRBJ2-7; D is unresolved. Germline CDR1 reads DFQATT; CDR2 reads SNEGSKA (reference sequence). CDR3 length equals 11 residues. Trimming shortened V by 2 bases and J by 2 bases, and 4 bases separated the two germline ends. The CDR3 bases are TGCAGTGCTAGACTTGCCTACGAGCAGTACTTC. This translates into CSARLAYEQYF.

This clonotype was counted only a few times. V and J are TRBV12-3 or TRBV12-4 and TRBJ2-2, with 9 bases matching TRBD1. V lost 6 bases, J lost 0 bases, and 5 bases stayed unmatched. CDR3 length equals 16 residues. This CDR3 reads CASSIGDRANTGELFF. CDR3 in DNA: TGTGCCAGCAGCATCGGGGACAGGGCGAACACCGGGGAGCTGTTTTTT.

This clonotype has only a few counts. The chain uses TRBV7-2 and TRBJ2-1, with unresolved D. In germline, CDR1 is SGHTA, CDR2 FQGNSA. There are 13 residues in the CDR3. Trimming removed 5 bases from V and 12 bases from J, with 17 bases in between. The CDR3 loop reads CASSPSYSLAQFF. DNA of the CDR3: TGTGCCAGCAGCCCTTCGTATAGCCTCGCGCAGTTCTTC.